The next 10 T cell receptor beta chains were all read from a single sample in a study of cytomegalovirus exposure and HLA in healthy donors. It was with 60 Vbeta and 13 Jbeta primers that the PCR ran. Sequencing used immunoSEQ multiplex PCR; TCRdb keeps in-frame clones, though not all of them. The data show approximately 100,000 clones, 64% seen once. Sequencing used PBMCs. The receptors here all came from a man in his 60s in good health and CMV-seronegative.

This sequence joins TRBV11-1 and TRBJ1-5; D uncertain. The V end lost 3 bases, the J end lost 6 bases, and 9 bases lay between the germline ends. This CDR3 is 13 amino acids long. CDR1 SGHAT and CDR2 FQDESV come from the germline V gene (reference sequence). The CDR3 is CASSFSRGQPQHF. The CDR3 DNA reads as TGTGCCAGCAGCTTTTCCCGGGGTCAGCCCCAGCATTTT.

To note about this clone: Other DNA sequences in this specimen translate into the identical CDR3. The CDR3 nucleotides are TGTGCCAGCAGCTTTGGGACAGGGAACTATGGCTACACCTTC. Its translation is CASSFGTGNYGYTF. This sequence joins TRBV7-9 and TRBJ1-2; TRBD1 matches at 9 bases. Germline V CDR1 and CDR2: SEHNR, FQNEAQ (reference sequence). CDR3 size: 14 residues. After removal of 3 bases from V and 2 bases from J, the junction contained 1 base not matched to a gene. Full variable domain (missing parts from reference TRBV7-9 and TRBJ1-2): DTGVSQNPRHKITKRGQNVTFRCDPISEHNRLYWYRQTLGQGPEFLTYFQNEAQLEKSRLLSDRFSAERPKGSFSTLEIQRTEQGDSAMYLCASSFGTGNYGYTFGSGTRLTVV.

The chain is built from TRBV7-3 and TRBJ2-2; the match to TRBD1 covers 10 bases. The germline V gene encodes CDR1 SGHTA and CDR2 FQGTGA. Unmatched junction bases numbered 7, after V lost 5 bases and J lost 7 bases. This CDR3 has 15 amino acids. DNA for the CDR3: TGTGCCAGCAGCCCGACAGGGGGCGCGGTCGGGGAGCTGTTTTTT. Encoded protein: CASSPTGGAVGELFF.

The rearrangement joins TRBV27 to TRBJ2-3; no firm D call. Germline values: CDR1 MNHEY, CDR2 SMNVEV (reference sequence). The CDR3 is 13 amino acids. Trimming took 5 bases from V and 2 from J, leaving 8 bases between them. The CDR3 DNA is TGTGCCAGCAGTCGGTCCCCCACAGATACGCAGTATTTT. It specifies CASSRSPTDTQYF.

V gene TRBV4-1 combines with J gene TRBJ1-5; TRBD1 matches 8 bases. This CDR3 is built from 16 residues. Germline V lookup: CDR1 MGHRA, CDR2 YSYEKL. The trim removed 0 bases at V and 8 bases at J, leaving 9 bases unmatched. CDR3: CASSQDPQVQGEPQHF. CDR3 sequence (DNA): TGCGCCAGCAGCCAAGATCCCCAAGTACAGGGGGAGCCCCAGCATTTT.

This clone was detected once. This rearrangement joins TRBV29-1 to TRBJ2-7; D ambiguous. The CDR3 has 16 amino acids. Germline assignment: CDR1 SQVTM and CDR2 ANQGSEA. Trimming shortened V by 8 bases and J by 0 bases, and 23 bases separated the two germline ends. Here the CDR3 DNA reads TGCAGCTACTCTTTAGCTTTGGCGTCCTCCTCCTACGAGCAGTACTTC. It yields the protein CSYSLALASSSYEQYF.

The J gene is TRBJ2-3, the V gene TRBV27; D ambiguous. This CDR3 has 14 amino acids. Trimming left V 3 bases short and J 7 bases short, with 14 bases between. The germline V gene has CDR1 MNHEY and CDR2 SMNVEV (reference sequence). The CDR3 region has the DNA TGTGCCAGCAGTTTCTCGCAGGCGTCCAATACGCAGTATTTT. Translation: CASSFSQASNTQYF.

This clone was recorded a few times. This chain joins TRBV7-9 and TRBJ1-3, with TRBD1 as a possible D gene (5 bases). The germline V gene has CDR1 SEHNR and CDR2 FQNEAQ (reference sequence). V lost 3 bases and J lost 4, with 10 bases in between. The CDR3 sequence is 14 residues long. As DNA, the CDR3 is TGTGCCAGCAGCTTGGCAGGGTCAGGAAACACCATATATTTT. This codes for CASSLAGSGNTIYF.

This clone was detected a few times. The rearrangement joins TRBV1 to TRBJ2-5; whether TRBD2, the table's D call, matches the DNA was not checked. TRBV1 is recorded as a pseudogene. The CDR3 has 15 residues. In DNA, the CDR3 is TGCACCAGCAGCCAAGACGAGGGAACTCAAGAGACCCAGTACTTC. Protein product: CTSSQDEGTQETQYF.

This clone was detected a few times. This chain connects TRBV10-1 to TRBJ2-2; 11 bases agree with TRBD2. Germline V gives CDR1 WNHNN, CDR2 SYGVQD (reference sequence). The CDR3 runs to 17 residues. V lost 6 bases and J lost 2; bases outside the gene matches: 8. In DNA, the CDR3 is TGCGCCAGCAGCCTAGCGGGGGGAGGAGACAACACCGGGGAGCTGTTTTTT. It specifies CASSLAGGGDNTGELFF.